This T cell receptor (beta chain) was recovered during a study of control samples from healthy donors and cancer patients. Germline lookup yields CDR1 SGDLS and CDR2 YYNGEE. This CDR3 spans 12 amino acids. Trimming left V 0 bases short and J 5 bases short, with 4 bases between. Sequencing used immunoSEQ multiplex PCR; TCRdb keeps in-frame clones, though not all of them. The table includes about 160,000 clones, around nine tenths detected once. The clonotype comes from a young man in good health. The chain is built from TRBV9 and TRBJ2-3; no reliable D call. The source material was blood. CDR3 amino acids: CASSVGGDTQYF. CDR3 nucleotide sequence: TGTGCCAGCAGCGTAGGGGGAGATACGCAGTATTTT.